The 27 T cell receptor beta chains reported below all come from one sample, sequenced in a study of identical twins. TCRdb redid the calling of the 5' RACE reads with MiXCR, one entry per CDR3 protein. In the table there are around 240,000 distinct CDR3 sequences, roughly 10% of which are singletons. The sample comprised memory T cells sorted from blood. The receptors shown here come from a man aged 45-65 years in good health.

This clonotype was observed a few times. The CDR3 bases are TGTGCCAGCAGCCCCGTTTATGGGGCCAACGTCCTGACTTTC. This sequence encodes CASSPVYGANVLTF. This chain uses TRBV7-8 with TRBJ2-6; no clear D gene. The germline gives CDR1 SGHVS, CDR2 FQNEAQ. CDR3 length: 14 residues. V lost 5 bases, J lost 3 bases, and 8 bases lay in between. The full variable domain, completed using reference TRBV7-8 and TRBJ2-6, is GAGVSQSPRYKVAKRGQDVALRCDPISGHVSLFWYQQALGQGPEFLTYFQNEAQLDKSGLPSDRFFAERPEGSVSTLKIQRTQQEDSAVYLCASSPVYGANVLTFGAGSRLTVL.

The V gene is TRBV10-3, the J gene TRBJ1-1; tentatively, D is TRBD1 (5 bases). Germline assignment: CDR1 ENHRY and CDR2 SYGVKD. This CDR3 is built from 14 residues. Trimming cost V 4 bases and J 1 base, with 10 bases left between them. This chain's CDR3 is CAISVRTGNTEAFF. CDR3 nucleotides: TGTGCCATCAGTGTTCGTACAGGGAACACTGAAGCTTTCTTT.

This clonotype came up many times. The chain carries TRBV12-3 or TRBV12-4 and TRBJ2-1; 7 nucleotides match TRBD1. This CDR3 has 15 residues. V lost 5 bases to trimming and J lost 12 bases; unmatched junction nucleotides: 16. The CDR3 nucleotides read TGTGCCAGCAGTAAAGGGACAGCCGCCTCCGGTACGCAGTTCTTC. Its translation is CASSKGTAASGTQFF.

This chain connects TRBV14 to TRBJ1-6, with TRBD1 as a possible D gene (5 bases). The CDR3 contains 14 residues. V lost 2 bases, J lost 13 bases, and 15 bases lay in between. Germline V CDR1 and CDR2: SGHDN, FVKESK. CDR3 region: CASSQLAEGWPLHF. CDR3 DNA sequence: TGTGCCAGCAGCCAACTTGCCGAGGGGTGGCCCCTCCACTTT.

This clonotype turned up a few times. This chain links TRBV25-1 with TRBJ2-5, with D hard to call. The V end was cut by 10 bases, the J end by 5 bases, with 14 bases between. The CDR3 spans 12 residues. Germline V gene sequence: CDR1 MGHDK, CDR2 SYGVNS. The CDR3 region is CATEIGWETQYF. The CDR3 coding sequence is TGTGCCACAGAGATAGGGTGGGAGACCCAGTACTTC.

With regard to this clonotype: With a much larger clone just one base away, this may be a read error. The CDR3, as DNA: TGTGCCAGCAGCCCGACCCCGGGACAGGGGGATGGTTCGTATATAACAGATACGCAGTATTTT. It yields the protein CASSPTPGQGDGSYITDTQYF. The chain uses TRBV11-2 and TRBJ2-3; TRBD1 aligns across 11 bases. The CDR3 runs 21 residues. Trimming took 5 bases from V and 3 from J; bases not matched to a gene: 22. CDR1 and CDR2 (germline): SGHAT, FQNNGV.

This clonotype was seen ten or more times. This chain joins TRBV11-2 and TRBJ2-1, with 12 positions matching TRBD2. V lost 8 bases, J lost 8 bases, and 10 bases stayed unmatched. This CDR3 has 15 amino acids. From germline, CDR1 is SGHAT and CDR2 FQNNGV. The CDR3 DNA reads as TGTGCCAGCCACCCCCTAGCGGGAGGGCCGTATGAGCAGTTCTTC. It specifies CASHPLAGGPYEQFF.

There are a few counts of this clonotype. This chain connects TRBV6-2 or TRBV6-3 to TRBJ1-5; D gene unclear. This CDR3 comprises 14 residues. CDR1 is MNHEY and CDR2 is SVGEGT in the germline V gene. V was pared by 0 bases and J by 7 bases, with 10 bases between. CDR3 nucleotides: TGTGCCAGCAGTTACTCCCAGGTTCGACAGCCCCAGCATTTT. It codes for CASSYSQVRQPQHF.

Of note for this clonotype: Since a much larger clone is just one base distant, this may be a read error. V usage is TRBV6-2 or TRBV6-3 and J usage is TRBJ2-3; 8 bases line up with TRBD1. The CDR3 totals 16 residues. V gave up 3 bases and J gave up 2 bases; unmatched junction bases: 7. CDR1 is MNHEY and CDR2 is SVGEGT in the germline V gene. The CDR3 DNA reads TGTGCCAGCAGTTATTCAGACAGGGGCTTCACAGATACGCAGTATTTT. It yields the protein CASSYSDRGFTDTQYF.

The chain has TRBV4-1 and TRBJ2-1, with D possibly TRBD1 on 6 matching bases. The CDR3 loop spans 14 amino acids. Germline V gives CDR1 MGHRA, CDR2 YSYEKL. Trimming pared 10 bases from V and 5 bases from J, leaving 18 bases between. This chain's CDR3 is CANAGTTVNNEQFF. Here the CDR3 DNA reads TGCGCCAACGCCGGGACAACAGTTAACAATGAGCAGTTCTTC.

A word on this clonotype: The junction and the germline gene differ at one end; a read error may be behind it. The chain links TRBV12-3 or TRBV12-4 to TRBJ2-5, with 12 nucleotides matching TRBD1. The CDR3 loop spans 15 amino acids. CDR3 sequence: CASSLGTGGGETRYF. CDR3 DNA: TGTGCCAGCAGTCTCGGGACAGGGGGCGGTGAGACCCGGTACTTC.

The CDR3, as DNA: TGTGCCAGTAGTGCGGGACTAGCGGGAGTCGAGCAGTACTTC. Encoded protein: CASSAGLAGVEQYF. V is TRBV19 and J is TRBJ2-7, with 14 bases identical to TRBD2. The CDR3 extends over 14 amino acids. Germline values: CDR1 LNHDA, CDR2 SQIVND (reference sequence). The junction had 3 bases not matched to a gene; V was cut back by 5 bases and J by 6 bases.

The CDR3 DNA reads as TGTGCCAGCAGTCCGCCCTGGGGGGTCACTGAAGCTTTCTTT. Translated, it gives CASSPPWGVTEAFF. The chain couples TRBV28 to TRBJ1-1, with D perhaps matching TRBD1 (5 bases). The CDR3 has 14 residues. CDR1 and CDR2 from the germline V gene are MDHEN and SYDVKM. Trimming left V 5 bases short and J 4 bases short, with 14 bases between.

This clonotype was picked up many times. The chain carries TRBV2 and TRBJ2-3; 11 nucleotides line up with TRBD2. V was pared by 3 bases and J by 5 bases, with 10 bases of the junction left unmatched. This CDR3 is built from 17 residues. The germline V gene has CDR1 SNHLY and CDR2 FYNNEI. The CDR3 bases are TGTGCCAGCAGTGACTTATGGTTGACTAGCGGGATAGATACGCAGTATTTT. Its translation: CASSDLWLTSGIDTQYF.

This clonotype was seen at least ten times. The J gene is TRBJ1-5, the V gene TRBV29-1, with TRBD1 matching over 10 bases. The length of the CDR3 is 14 residues. Germline V gene lookup returns CDR1 SQVTM and CDR2 ANQGSEA. J was trimmed by 5 bases and V by 5 bases; bases with no gene match: 6. The CDR3 sequence is CSVSEGTGDQPQHF. DNA for the CDR3: TGCAGCGTTAGCGAGGGGACAGGGGATCAGCCCCAGCATTTT.

The rearrangement uses TRBV12-3 or TRBV12-4 and TRBJ2-1; 8 positions match TRBD1. The junction had 5 bases not matched to a gene; V was cut back by 4 bases and J by 9 bases. The CDR3 runs to 13 residues. Written as DNA, the CDR3 is TGTGCCAGCAGTTCCCCGACAGGGGTTGAGCAGTTCTTC. Protein: CASSSPTGVEQFF.

This clonotype was detected ten times or more. This chain connects TRBV27 to TRBJ2-2, with TRBD1 matching over 8 bases. The length of the CDR3 is 15 residues. After removal of 6 bases from V and 7 bases from J, the junction contained 10 bases not matched to a gene. Germline V gene sequence: CDR1 MNHEY, CDR2 SMNVEV (reference sequence). CDR3 coding DNA: TGTGCCAGCAGCCCGGACAGGGTATTGGTCGGGGAGCTGTTTTTT. This translates into CASSPDRVLVGELFF.

This clonotype was counted between two and nine times. The genes are TRBV4-1 and TRBJ2-2; D unresolved. From germline, CDR1 is MGHRA and CDR2 YSYEKL. This CDR3 contains 13 residues. Trimming shortened V by 0 bases and J by 6 bases, and 5 bases separated the two germline ends. The CDR3 region is CASSQDDSGELFF. The CDR3 DNA follows: TGCGCCAGCAGCCAAGATGACTCCGGGGAGCTGTTTTTT.

A few counts support this clonotype. The V and J genes are TRBV2 and TRBJ1-3; the D is unclear. This CDR3 has 19 amino acids. V dropped 3 bases and J dropped 0 bases, with 21 bases sitting between them. Germline V gene lookup returns CDR1 SNHLY and CDR2 FYNNEI. The CDR3 bases are TGTGCCAGCAGTGAGACGCTGGTGAGCACGGATGTCTCTGGAAACACCATATATTTT. Amino acid sequence: CASSETLVSTDVSGNTIYF.

This clonotype was observed many times. The chain recombines TRBV4-1 with TRBJ2-3, with 13 bases lining up with TRBD2. The V gene end was trimmed by 3 bases and the J gene end by 3 bases; junction bases not matched to a gene: 6. The CDR3 sequence is 17 residues long. CDR1 and CDR2 from the germline V gene are MGHRA and YSYEKL. CDR3 bases: TGCGCCAGCAGCCACCGACTAGCGGGGGGTAGAACAGATACGCAGTATTTT. This codes for CASSHRLAGGRTDTQYF.

This clonotype was recorded at least ten times. The gene calls are TRBV11-2 and TRBJ1-4, with D possibly matching TRBD1 (6 bases). The V and J ends lost 0 bases and 0 bases respectively, with 11 bases between them. Germline CDR1 SGHAT, CDR2 FQNNGV. The CDR3 has 17 amino acids. The CDR3: CASSLERGYATNEKLFF. CDR3 nucleotides: TGTGCCAGCAGCTTAGAAAGGGGGTATGCAACTAATGAAAAACTGTTTTTT.

This clonotype was counted at least ten times. The V call is TRBV23-1, the J call TRBJ1-1, with unresolved D. TRBV23-1 is assigned to the ORF class and has an uncertain function. V was trimmed by 0 bases and J by 5 bases, leaving 7 bases between them. CDR3 length equals 13 residues. CDR3 coding DNA: TGCGCCAGCAGTCAATCGACTCGTACTGAAGCTTTCTTT. This sequence encodes CASSQSTRTEAFF.

The chain joins TRBV2 to TRBJ1-2; weak D call: TRBD1 (6 bases). Between the trimmed V and J ends, which lost 9 bases and 7 bases, there was a span of 12 bases. CDR3 size: 11 residues. Germline assignment: CDR1 SNHLY and CDR2 FYNNEI. The CDR3 DNA follows: TGTGCCAGGGGGGGGGGCCCTGGCTACACCTTC. This codes for CARGGGPGYTF.

The chain recombines TRBV20-1 with TRBJ2-1, with TRBD2 matching over 12 bases. This CDR3 has 16 residues. Per the germline V gene, CDR1 is DFQATT and CDR2 is SNEGSKA (reference sequence). The V and J ends lost 3 bases and 5 bases, in that order; junction bases with no gene match: 8. The CDR3 is CSASGLAGGPHNEQFF. The CDR3 DNA sequence: TGCAGTGCTAGTGGGCTAGCGGGAGGGCCGCACAATGAGCAGTTCTTC.

This clonotype has at least ten counts. This chain uses TRBV27 with TRBJ2-1, with 8 bases that match TRBD2. The CDR3 sequence is 18 residues long. Losses at the gene ends were 0 bases for V and 2 bases for J; bases not matched to a gene: 9. Germline loops: CDR1 MNHEY, CDR2 SMNVEV (reference sequence). The CDR3 DNA reads as TGTGCCAGCAGTTTATCGCCGCGGGGGGTCAGGCCCTACAATGAGCAGTTCTTC. This encodes CASSLSPRGVRPYNEQFF.

This clonotype was observed many times. The rearrangement links TRBV29-1 to TRBJ1-1; D uncertain. Germline V gene sequence: CDR1 SQVTM, CDR2 ANQGSEA. Trimming took off 4 bases at V and 8 bases at J, with 8 bases between the two ends. This CDR3 is 10 amino acids long. As DNA, the CDR3 is TGCAGCGTTGTTCTTGGGGAAGCTTTCTTT. This sequence encodes CSVVLGEAFF.

The chain employs TRBV27 and TRBJ2-3; 8 positions match TRBD2. The CDR3 extends over 15 amino acids. Germline trimming cut 8 bases from V and 6 bases from J; bases unmatched to any gene: 13. CDR1 and CDR2 from the germline V gene are MNHEY and SMNVEV (reference sequence). The CDR3 nucleotides are TGTGCCAGCTCGGAGTCAGCGGGAGTAGTGGATACGCAGTATTTT. The encoded protein is CASSESAGVVDTQYF.